Below are 15 T cell receptor beta chains sequenced from a single sample in a study of blood T cell repertoires in COVID-19 (dated by TCRdb to the early 2020s). Libraries were made using the immunoSEQ multiplex PCR assay. TCRdb stores this immuneACCESS table with in-frame sequences only. Part of the clones is absent; in the studies checked, under half of the shortfall reflects unresolved V genes, and no reason is known for the rest. The sample table records around 250,000 clones; roughly 84% of these occur just once. The leading ten clones occupy over 1.5% of the sample. The sample comprised peripheral blood. The receptors shown here come from a woman aged 40 to 50 who had recovered from COVID-19.

The V gene is TRBV6-2 or TRBV6-3, the J gene TRBJ2-7; a weak D match, TRBD2 (5 bases). The germline gives CDR1 MNHEY, CDR2 SVGEGT. The CDR3 runs 15 residues. V was shortened by 0 bases and J by 7 bases, with 16 bases between the two germline ends. CDR3 DNA sequence: TGTGCCAGCAGTTACTCGAATCGAGGGAGCAGGGAGCAGTACTTC. It specifies CASSYSNRGSREQYF.

The V and J genes are TRBV19 and TRBJ1-5; 8 bases are a match to TRBD1. The CDR3 has 14 amino acids. With 4 bases clipped from V and 7 bases from J, the junction kept 6 bases outside the gene matches. The V gene's germline CDR1 is LNHDA and CDR2 SQIVND (reference sequence). CDR3 loop: CASSKDREGQPQHF. In DNA, the CDR3 is TGTGCCAGTAGTAAGGACAGGGAGGGCCAGCCCCAGCATTTT.

The chain is built from TRBV7-9 and TRBJ2-2, with unresolved D. The CDR3 spans 14 residues. Trimming took 2 bases from V and 2 from J, leaving 6 bases between them. Per germline, CDR1 SEHNR and CDR2 FQNEAQ (reference sequence). The CDR3 region is CASSLQENTGELFF. For the CDR3, the DNA is TGTGCCAGCAGCTTACAGGAAAACACCGGGGAGCTGTTTTTT.

This clone has just one count. This chain uses TRBV7-2 with TRBJ1-2; D may be TRBD1 (5 bases). V lost 5 bases and J 2 bases, leaving 12 bases between the germline ends. The CDR3 sequence is 14 residues long. Germline-derived CDR1 and CDR2 are SGHTA and FQGNSA. CDR3 sequence: CASSADRANYGYTF. DNA of the CDR3: TGTGCCAGCAGCGCCGACAGAGCCAACTATGGCTACACCTTC.

The chain is built from TRBV28 and TRBJ1-5, with TRBD1 matching 7 bases. The V segment lost 6 bases and the J segment 5 bases; nucleotides outside the gene matches: 7. The V gene's germline CDR1 is MDHEN and CDR2 SYDVKM. The CDR3 spans 14 residues. CDR3 loop: CASRRRDRYQPQHF. For the CDR3, the DNA is TGTGCCAGCAGAAGAAGGGACAGATATCAGCCCCAGCATTTT.

Regarding this clone: Other DNA sequences in the same sample also yield this CDR3. V is TRBV6-5 and J is TRBJ1-6, with D perhaps TRBD1 (6 bases). V lost 4 bases to trimming and J lost 6 bases, with 10 bases between them. From germline, CDR1 is MNHEY and CDR2 SVGAGI. The CDR3 is 14 residues long. The CDR3: CASSFGQPNSPLHF. The CDR3 DNA reads TGTGCCAGCAGTTTCGGACAGCCTAATTCACCCCTCCACTTT.

This sequence joins TRBV2 and TRBJ1-4, with 8 bases fitting TRBD1. V shed 6 bases, J shed 7 bases, and the junction held 4 bases outside the gene matches. CDR1 and CDR2 (germline): SNHLY, FYNNEI. The CDR3 sequence is 13 residues long. CDR3 bases: TGTGCCAGCAGACAGGGGGGGAGTGAAAAACTGTTTTTT. Its translation is CASRQGGSEKLFF.

In this sample, this clone turned up a few times. This chain links TRBV9 with TRBJ1-2; tentatively, D is TRBD1 (6 bases). Germline V gene data show CDR1 as SGDLS and CDR2 as YYNGEE. V lost 3 bases and J lost 2, with 11 bases in between. CDR3 length: 14 amino acids. The DNA of the CDR3 is TGTGCCAGCAGCGCCGGGACACCAAACTATGGCTACACCTTC. This gives the protein CASSAGTPNYGYTF.

The chain uses TRBV5-1 and TRBJ1-5, with TRBD1 matching over 8 bases. V gave up 4 bases and J gave up 1 base; unmatched junction bases: 7. CDR3 length: 16 amino acids. Germline V gives CDR1 SGHRS, CDR2 YFSETQ. CDR3 amino acids: CASSTGTGGSNQPQHF. The CDR3 DNA sequence: TGCGCCAGCAGCACAGGGACAGGTGGGAGCAATCAGCCCCAGCATTTT.

This clone was seen once. This chain joins TRBV5-1 and TRBJ1-4, with a possible D match to TRBD1 (5 bases). The V end was cut by 1 base, the J end by 6 bases, with 13 bases between. Looked up from germline, CDR1 is SGHRS and CDR2 is YFSETQ. The CDR3 is made up of 15 amino acids. For the CDR3, the DNA is TGCGCCAGCAGCTTGTTGCAGGGCGGGGATGAAAAACTGTTTTTT. The encoded protein is CASSLLQGGDEKLFF.

This clone was seen once. The rearrangement joins TRBV18 to TRBJ2-2; tentative D call: TRBD1 (6 bases). Germline CDR1 reads KGHSH; CDR2 reads LQKENI. This CDR3 contains 16 residues. V was clipped by 2 bases and J by 0 bases, with 10 bases between them. The CDR3 nucleotides are TGTGCCAGCTCACCAGACAGGTCAGCGAACACCGGGGAGCTGTTTTTT. This gives the protein CASSPDRSANTGELFF.

This clone was counted once. CDR3 nucleotide sequence: TGTGCCAGCAGGACAGGGGGCTGGGGCTACACCTTC. Residues: CASRTGGWGYTF. The V call is TRBV28, the J call TRBJ1-2, with 10 bases that match TRBD1. The CDR3 is 12 residues long. The junction had 3 bases not matched to a gene; V was cut back by 6 bases and J by 8 bases. Germline V gene sequence: CDR1 MDHEN, CDR2 SYDVKM.

The chain has TRBV19 and TRBJ2-3; TRBD2 matches 8 bases. This CDR3 spans 16 amino acids. The germline CDR1 and CDR2 sequences are LNHDA and SQIVND (reference sequence). Trimming cost V 4 bases and J 4 bases; bases outside gene matches: 10. The chain's CDR3 is CASSTRTSTRPDTQYF. The CDR3 DNA sequence: TGTGCCAGTAGTACCCGGACTAGCACGCGACCAGATACGCAGTATTTT.

This chain connects TRBV6-5 to TRBJ1-1; tentative D call: TRBD1 (5 bases). Germline CDR1 reads MNHEY; CDR2 reads SVGAGI. The germline V and J ends were trimmed by 7 bases and 3 bases, with 15 bases remaining between them. The CDR3 extends over 14 amino acids. CDR3 region: CASTQLRGDTEAFF. The CDR3 region has the DNA TGTGCCAGCACCCAACTCCGGGGGGACACTGAAGCTTTCTTT.

The rearrangement uses TRBV7-3 and TRBJ2-1; D is undetermined. The CDR3 runs 13 residues. Germline-derived CDR1 and CDR2 are SGHTA and FQGTGA. Trimming took 0 bases from V and 8 from J, leaving 8 bases between them. CDR3 in amino acids: CASSLTVGDEQFF. The CDR3 DNA sequence: TGTGCCAGCAGCTTAACCGTGGGCGATGAGCAGTTCTTC.